The TCR beta chain under discussion was sequenced for a study of blood T cell repertoires in COVID-19. On the study more broadly: Acute and convalescent COVID-19 samples came from the United States, Italy and Spain.

Data came from immunoSEQ multiplex PCR; TCRdb stores just in-frame clones and leaves some out. The table has 30,000 to 40,000 clones, roughly 90% seen once; the top ten hold 10% to 15%. The CDR3 has 14 residues. The germline V and J ends were trimmed by 3 bases and 2 bases, with 10 bases remaining between them. CDR1 WSHSY and CDR2 SAAADI come from the germline V gene. The sample comprised peripheral blood. The TCR sequence derives from a human donor in a cohort sampled during active COVID-19. The V gene is TRBV10-2, the J gene TRBJ1-2; D ambiguous. CDR3 sequence: CASSDVSENYGYTF. CDR3 coding DNA: TGCGCCAGCAGTGATGTCAGTGAAAACTATGGCTACACCTTC.